Each of the 18 T cell receptor beta chains below was sequenced from the same sample in a study of metastatic and nonmetastatic thyroid tumors. Every patient was untreated before thyroid surgery. TCRdb called clones again from the PCR reads with MiXCR. The sample lists tens of thousands of clones, 10% to 15% occurring once. Material for sequencing was blood. These receptors were obtained from a female donor with papillary thyroid cancer or a benign thyroid nodule (not recorded which). Some clones in this sample may be carry-over from other donors' samples.

The chain employs TRBV2 and TRBJ2-7, with 8 nucleotides matching TRBD2. Germline lookup yields CDR1 SNHLY and CDR2 FYNNEI. Trimming took 2 bases from V and 3 from J; bases not matched to a gene: 6. The CDR3 has 15 amino acids. The CDR3 region has the DNA TGTGCCAGCAGTGAAACGGGAGGGCCGGGCTACGAGCAGTACTTC. Protein sequence: CASSETGGPGYEQYF.

This sequence joins TRBV7-2 and TRBJ2-7, with D possibly being TRBD2 (5 bases). Trimming took off 5 bases at V and 2 bases at J, with 13 bases between the two ends. The CDR3 has 14 amino acids. In germline, CDR1 is SGHTA, CDR2 FQGNSA. The CDR3 spells CASSRDGVAYEQYF. The CDR3 nucleotides read TGTGCCAGCAGCCGAGACGGGGTCGCCTACGAGCAGTACTTC.

The sample holds many counts of this clone. The V call is TRBV10-3, the J call TRBJ1-3; D remains unclear. The germline CDR1 and CDR2 sequences are ENHRY and SYGVKD. The V and J ends lost 6 bases and 1 base respectively, with 10 bases between them. CDR3 length: 14 residues. The CDR3 DNA reads TGTGCCATCAGGTCCCCGGGATCTGGAAACACCATATATTTT. Translation gives CAIRSPGSGNTIYF.

Many counts were recorded for this clone. This could be a read error, since a much larger clone is one nucleotide away. The rearrangement uses TRBV20-1 and TRBJ2-2; 9 nucleotides agree with TRBD1. This CDR3 region has 14 residues. CDR1 and CDR2 (germline): DFQATT, SNEGSKA (reference sequence). Here the CDR3 DNA reads TGCAGTGCTACCACAGGGGGCAGCACCGGGGGGCTGTTTTTT. Its protein product is CSATTGGSTGGLFF.

The chain links TRBV9 to TRBJ2-2, with 15 bases that match TRBD2. V lost 2 bases to trimming and J lost 4 bases; unmatched junction nucleotides: 0. This CDR3 comprises 16 residues. The germline CDR1 and CDR2 sequences are SGDLS and YYNGEE. CDR3 nucleotides: TGTGCCAGCAGCGTGGGACTAGCGGGAGGCACCGGGGAGCTGTTTTTT. Protein sequence: CASSVGLAGGTGELFF.

The rearrangement uses TRBV9 and TRBJ2-3, with D perhaps assigned TRBD1 or TRBD2 (5 bases each). Per the germline V gene, CDR1 is SGDLS and CDR2 is YYNGEE. CDR3 length equals 16 residues. Between the trimmed V and J ends, which lost 0 bases and 2 bases, there was a span of 13 bases. The DNA of the CDR3 is TGTGCCAGCAGCGTAGGGGGGTGGGATAACACAGATACGCAGTATTTT. Protein sequence: CASSVGGWDNTDTQYF.

Notes on this clone: This may be a read error, as it is one base from a much larger clone. Other nucleotide sequences in the sample specify the same CDR3. The rearrangement joins TRBV2 to TRBJ1-5; D is unclear. This CDR3 has 15 amino acids. The germline V gene has CDR1 SNHLY and CDR2 FYNNEI. V was pared by 5 bases and J by 4 bases, with 15 bases between. CDR3 nucleotides: TGTGCCAGCAGTCGGACCCAGGTTGGTAATCAGCCCCAGCATTTT. Amino acids: CASSRTQVGNQPQHF.

This clone was detected many times. V and J are TRBV5-1 and TRBJ2-3; D may be TRBD1 (5 bases). This CDR3 region has 15 residues. The ends were cut back, 0 bases at V and 4 bases at J, with 12 bases in the middle. Germline-derived CDR1 and CDR2 are SGHRS and YFSETQ. CDR3 protein: CASSLAGHPPDTQYF. The CDR3 nucleotides are TGCGCCAGCAGCTTGGCAGGGCACCCCCCAGATACGCAGTATTTT.

This clone was counted many times. At one end the junction does not follow the germline gene, possibly because of a read error. This chain joins TRBV15 and TRBJ2-2; 9 positions agree with TRBD2. Germline-derived CDR1 and CDR2 are LNHNV and YYDKDF (reference sequence). The CDR3 covers 14 residues. CDR3 coding DNA: TGTGCCACCAGCCGAGAGCGGGAGGTAGGGGAGCTGTTTTTT. This codes for CATSREREVGELFF.

This clone was recorded at least ten times. The CDR3 bases are TGTGCCAGCAGTTCCCCCATGGAAGCTTTCTTT. This sequence encodes CASSSPMEAFF. J is TRBJ1-1 and V is TRBV28; no firm D call. Germline assignment: CDR1 MDHEN and CDR2 SYDVKM. The length of the CDR3 is 11 residues. Between the trimmed V and J ends, which lost 4 bases and 8 bases, there was a span of 8 bases.

Many counts were recorded for this clone. Additional DNA sequences in this sample encode the identical CDR3. The chain is built from TRBV5-6 and TRBJ1-1; TRBD1 is a possible D gene (5 bases). The V end lost 7 bases, the J end lost 8 bases, and 15 bases lay between the germline ends. CDR1 and CDR2 from the germline V gene are SGHDT and YYEEEE. The CDR3 covers 12 residues. DNA of the CDR3: TGTGCCAGCCGAGTGGGGACTAAAGAAGCTTTCTTT. It yields the protein CASRVGTKEAFF.

This clone was found many times. The gene calls are TRBV19 and TRBJ2-7, with TRBD2 identical over 7 bases. Germline values: CDR1 LNHDA, CDR2 SQIVND (reference sequence). Germline trimming cut 5 bases from V and 4 bases from J; bases unmatched to any gene: 5. The CDR3 is 13 amino acids. The CDR3 nucleotides read TGTGCCAGTAGTCGTGCTAGCGGTTACGAGCAGTACTTC. Protein sequence: CASSRASGYEQYF.

The rearrangement uses TRBV5-1 and TRBJ1-6; 7 nucleotides align to TRBD1. Germline V gene data show CDR1 as SGHRS and CDR2 as YFSETQ. V gave up 3 bases and J gave up 6 bases; unmatched junction bases: 0. The CDR3 spans 13 residues. CDR3 DNA: TGCGCCAGCAGCTGGGACAGTAATTCACCCCTCCACTTT. This encodes CASSWDSNSPLHF.

This clone has a handful of counts. With a much larger clone just one base away, this may be a read error. The chain has TRBV6-1 and TRBJ2-5; TRBD1 aligns across 9 bases. The V gene's germline CDR1 is MNHNS and CDR2 SASEGT. After removal of 5 bases from V and 8 bases from J, the junction contained 6 bases not matched to a gene. This CDR3 is built from 13 residues. CDR3 nucleotide sequence: TGTGCCAGCAGTAGACAGGGGGGGGATACCCAGTACTTC. Translated, it gives CASSRQGGDTQYF.

This clone was detected ten times or more. The CDR3: CASSLGQQNTEAFF. The CDR3 coding sequence is TGTGCCAGCAGCTTAGGGCAGCAGAACACTGAAGCTTTCTTT. V gene TRBV7-9 combines with J gene TRBJ1-1; D unresolved. The CDR3 contains 14 residues. Between the trimmed V and J ends, which lost 1 base and 1 base, there was a span of 7 bases. Looked up from germline, CDR1 is SEHNR and CDR2 is FQNEAQ (reference sequence).

This clone came up many times. CDR3 sequence (DNA): TGTGCCAGTAGCCTACAGGGATCTCCCAAGAATGAGCAGTTCTTC. Translating gives CASSLQGSPKNEQFF. The rearrangement uses TRBV19 and TRBJ2-1; D is perhaps TRBD1 (6 bases). Germline V lookup: CDR1 LNHDA, CDR2 SQIVND (reference sequence). The CDR3 runs 15 residues. V was cut by 6 bases and J by 7 bases, with 19 bases left in between. Full variable domain (outside the CDR3, taken from reference TRBV19 and TRBJ2-1): DGGITQSPKYLFRKEGQNVTLSCEQNLNHDAMYWYRQDPGQGLRLIYYSQIVNDFQKGDIAEGYSVSREKKESFPLTVTSAQKNPTAFYLCASSLQGSPKNEQFFGPGTRLTVL.

This clone was seen ten or more times. The gene calls are TRBV5-6 and TRBJ2-1; 11 bases align to TRBD2. CDR3 length: 16 amino acids. From germline, CDR1 is SGHDT and CDR2 YYEEEE. Trimming at V came to 4 bases and at J to 2 bases, leaving 5 bases not matched to a gene. The CDR3 region has the DNA TGTGCCAGCAGCCACCCGACTAGCGGGGCCTACAATGAGCAGTTCTTC. It specifies CASSHPTSGAYNEQFF.

At least ten counts were recorded for this clone. The V and J genes are TRBV14 and TRBJ2-7; D perhaps matches TRBD2 (5 bases). The CDR3 extends over 14 amino acids. Germline V gene data show CDR1 as SGHDN and CDR2 as FVKESK. The ends were cut back, 4 bases at V and 2 bases at J, with 12 bases in the middle. The CDR3 nucleotides read TGTGCCAGCAGCCCCTGGCGGGTTCCCTACGAGCAGTACTTC. Protein: CASSPWRVPYEQYF.